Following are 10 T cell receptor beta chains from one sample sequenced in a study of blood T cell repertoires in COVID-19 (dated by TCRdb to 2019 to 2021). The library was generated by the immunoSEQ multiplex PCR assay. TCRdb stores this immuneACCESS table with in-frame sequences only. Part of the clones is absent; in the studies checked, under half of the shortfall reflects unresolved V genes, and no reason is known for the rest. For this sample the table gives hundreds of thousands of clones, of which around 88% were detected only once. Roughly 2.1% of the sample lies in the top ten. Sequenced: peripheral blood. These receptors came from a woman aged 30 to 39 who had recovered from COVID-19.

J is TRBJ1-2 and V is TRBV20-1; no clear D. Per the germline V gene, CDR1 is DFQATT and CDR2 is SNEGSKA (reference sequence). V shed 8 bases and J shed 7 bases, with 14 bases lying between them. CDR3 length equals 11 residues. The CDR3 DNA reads TGCAGTCAGAGGGAATCGTTTGGCTACACCTTC. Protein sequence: CSQRESFGYTF.

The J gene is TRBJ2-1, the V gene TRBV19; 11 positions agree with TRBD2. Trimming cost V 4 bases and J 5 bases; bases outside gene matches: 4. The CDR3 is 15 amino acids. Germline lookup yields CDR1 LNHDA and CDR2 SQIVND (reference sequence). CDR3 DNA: TGTGCCAGTAGTAAAGGGACTAGCGGAGACAATGAGCAGTTCTTC. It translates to CASSKGTSGDNEQFF.

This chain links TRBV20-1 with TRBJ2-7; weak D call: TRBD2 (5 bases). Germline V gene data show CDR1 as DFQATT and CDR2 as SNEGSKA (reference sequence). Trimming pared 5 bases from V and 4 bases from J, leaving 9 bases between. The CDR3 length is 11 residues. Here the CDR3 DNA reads TGCAGTGCTCCCCGGGATTACGAGCAGTACTTC. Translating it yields CSAPRDYEQYF.

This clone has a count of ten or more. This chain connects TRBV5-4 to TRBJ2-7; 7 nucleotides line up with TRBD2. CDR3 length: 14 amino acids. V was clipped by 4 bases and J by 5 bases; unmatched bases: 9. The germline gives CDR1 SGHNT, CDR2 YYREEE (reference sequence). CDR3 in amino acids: CASSLKMGGDEQYF. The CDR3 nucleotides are TGTGCCAGCAGCCTAAAAATGGGGGGGGACGAGCAGTACTTC.

The CDR3 nucleotides read TGTGCCAGCAGCCCTAAGGGACAGCACCTCTCTGGAAACACCATATATTTT. Amino acid sequence: CASSPKGQHLSGNTIYF. The gene calls are TRBV7-9 and TRBJ1-3, with 7 bases matching TRBD1. With V trimmed by 5 bases and J by 0 bases, 10 bases remained unmatched. CDR1 and CDR2 (germline): SEHNR, FQNEAQ (reference sequence). CDR3 size: 17 residues.

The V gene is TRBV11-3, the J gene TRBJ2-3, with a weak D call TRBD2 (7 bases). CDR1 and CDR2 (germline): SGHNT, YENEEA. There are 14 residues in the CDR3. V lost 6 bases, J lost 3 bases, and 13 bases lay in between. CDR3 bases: TGTGCCAGCAGTCGGGGGGCCTCTACAGATACGCAGTATTTT. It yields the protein CASSRGASTDTQYF.

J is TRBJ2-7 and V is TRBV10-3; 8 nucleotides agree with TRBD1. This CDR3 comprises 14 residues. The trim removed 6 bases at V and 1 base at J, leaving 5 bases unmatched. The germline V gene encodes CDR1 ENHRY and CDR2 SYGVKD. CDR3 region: CAIRTGQGSYEQYF. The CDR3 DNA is TGTGCCATCAGGACCGGACAGGGATCCTACGAGCAGTACTTC.

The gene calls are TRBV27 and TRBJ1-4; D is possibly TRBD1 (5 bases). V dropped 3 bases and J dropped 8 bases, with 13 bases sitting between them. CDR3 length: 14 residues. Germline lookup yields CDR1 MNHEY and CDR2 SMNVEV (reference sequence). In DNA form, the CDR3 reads TGTGCCAGCAGTTTGGGGGGTTTAAGGGAAAAACTGTTTTTT. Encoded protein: CASSLGGLREKLFF. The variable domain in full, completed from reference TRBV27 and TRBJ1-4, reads EAQVTQNPRYLITVTGKKLTVTCSQNMNHEYMSWYRQDPGLGLRQIYYSMNVEVTDKGDVPEGYKVSRKEKRNFPLILESPSPNQTSLYFCASSLGGLREKLFFGSGTQLSVL.

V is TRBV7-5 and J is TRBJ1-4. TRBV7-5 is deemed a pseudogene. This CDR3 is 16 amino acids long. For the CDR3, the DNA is TGTGCCAGAAGCCCCACCGGGTTCAAAGCGGGGGAAAAACTGTTTTTT. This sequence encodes CARSPTGFKAGEKLFF.

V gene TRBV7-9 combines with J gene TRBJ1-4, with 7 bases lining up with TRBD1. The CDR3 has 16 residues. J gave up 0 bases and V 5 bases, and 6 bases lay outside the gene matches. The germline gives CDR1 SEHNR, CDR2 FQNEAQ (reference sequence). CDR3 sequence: CASSQRDSATNEKLFF. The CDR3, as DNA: TGTGCCAGCAGCCAACGGGACAGTGCAACTAATGAAAAACTGTTTTTT.